Given below is one T cell receptor (beta chain) in context. Trimming at V came to 7 bases and at J to 8 bases, leaving 4 bases not matched to a gene. From germline, CDR1 is WSHSY and CDR2 SAAADI. There are 11 residues in the CDR3. The table came from immunoSEQ multiplex PCR; TCRdb's copy has only in-frame clones and leaves some out. The sample includes 100,000 to 150,000 clones, about 88% of them seen just once. The data stem from a study of blood T cell repertoires in COVID-19. The source of this sequence is a woman aged 50 to 60 who had recovered from COVID-19. The chain is built from TRBV10-2 and TRBJ1-1, with TRBD1 matching 7 bases. Sequenced sample: PBMCs or T cells enriched from blood (not recorded which). CDR3 nucleotide sequence: TGCGCCAGCAAAGGACAGGTCGAAGCTTTCTTT. Translating it yields CASKGQVEAFF.